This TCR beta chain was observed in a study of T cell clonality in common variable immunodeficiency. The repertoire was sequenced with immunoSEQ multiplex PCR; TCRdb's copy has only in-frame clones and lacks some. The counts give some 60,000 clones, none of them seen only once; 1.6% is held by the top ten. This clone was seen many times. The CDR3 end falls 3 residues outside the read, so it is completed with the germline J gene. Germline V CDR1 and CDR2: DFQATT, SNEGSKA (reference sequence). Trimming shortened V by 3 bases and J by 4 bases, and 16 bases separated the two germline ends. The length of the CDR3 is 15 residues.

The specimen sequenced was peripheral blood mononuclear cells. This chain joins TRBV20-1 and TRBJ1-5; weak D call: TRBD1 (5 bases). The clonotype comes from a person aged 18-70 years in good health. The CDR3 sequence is CSARGWQGANQPQHF. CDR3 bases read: TGCAGTGCTAGGGGCTGGCAGGGAGCAAATCAGCCC.